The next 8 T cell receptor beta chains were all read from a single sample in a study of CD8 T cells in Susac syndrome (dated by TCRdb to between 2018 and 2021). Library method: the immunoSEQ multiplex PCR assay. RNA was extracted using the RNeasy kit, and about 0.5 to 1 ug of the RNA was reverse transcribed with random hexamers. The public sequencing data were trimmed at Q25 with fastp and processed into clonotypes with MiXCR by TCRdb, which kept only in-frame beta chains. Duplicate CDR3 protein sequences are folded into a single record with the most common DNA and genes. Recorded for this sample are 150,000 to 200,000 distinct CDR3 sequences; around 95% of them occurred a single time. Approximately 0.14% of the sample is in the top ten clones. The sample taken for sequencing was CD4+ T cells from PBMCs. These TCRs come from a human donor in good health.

The CDR3 loop is CASSQAGREETDTQYF. Here the CDR3 DNA reads TGTGCCAGCAGCCAAGCGGGGAGGGAGGAAACAGATACGCAGTATTTT. The chain is built from TRBV3-1 and TRBJ2-3; TRBD2 aligns across 7 bases. The germline gives CDR1 LGHDT, CDR2 YNNKEL (reference sequence). V trimming: 1 base; J trimming: 3 bases; junction bases outside the gene matches: 7. The CDR3 totals 16 residues.

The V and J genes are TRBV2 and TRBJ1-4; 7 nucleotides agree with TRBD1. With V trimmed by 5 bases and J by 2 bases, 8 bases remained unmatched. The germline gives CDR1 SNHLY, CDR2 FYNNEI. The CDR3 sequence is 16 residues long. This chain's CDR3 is CASSSQGPGTNEKLFF. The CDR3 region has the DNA TGTGCCAGCAGTTCACAGGGGCCGGGGACTAATGAAAAACTGTTTTTT.

The CDR3 coding sequence is TGTGCCAGCTCACCAAGAGGGGTTTCGGAGACCCAGTACTTC. It is translated as CASSPRGVSETQYF. This chain uses TRBV18 with TRBJ2-5; either TRBD1 or TRBD2 may supply D (5 bases each). Germline V lookup: CDR1 KGHSH, CDR2 LQKENI. Trimming cost V 2 bases and J 5 bases, with 12 bases left between them. The CDR3 extends over 14 amino acids.

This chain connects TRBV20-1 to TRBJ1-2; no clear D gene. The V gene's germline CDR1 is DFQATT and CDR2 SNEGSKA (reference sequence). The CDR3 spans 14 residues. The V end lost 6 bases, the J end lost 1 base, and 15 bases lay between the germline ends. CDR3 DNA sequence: TGCAGTGCACCCCCCAGCGCAATTAACTATGGCTACACCTTC. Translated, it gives CSAPPSAINYGYTF.

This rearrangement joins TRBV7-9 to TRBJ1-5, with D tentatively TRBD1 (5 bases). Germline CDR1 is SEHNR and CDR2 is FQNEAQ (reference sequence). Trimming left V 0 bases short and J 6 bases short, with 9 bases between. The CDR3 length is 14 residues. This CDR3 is CASSLAGGTQPQHF. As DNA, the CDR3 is TGTGCCAGCAGCTTAGCTGGGGGGACTCAGCCCCAGCATTTT.

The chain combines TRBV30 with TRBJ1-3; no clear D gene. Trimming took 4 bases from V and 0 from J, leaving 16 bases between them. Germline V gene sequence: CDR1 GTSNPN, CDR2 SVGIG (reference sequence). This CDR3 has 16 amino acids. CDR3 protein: CAWMGRPSHSGNTIYF. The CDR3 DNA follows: TGTGCCTGGATGGGCCGACCTTCACACTCTGGAAACACCATATATTTT.

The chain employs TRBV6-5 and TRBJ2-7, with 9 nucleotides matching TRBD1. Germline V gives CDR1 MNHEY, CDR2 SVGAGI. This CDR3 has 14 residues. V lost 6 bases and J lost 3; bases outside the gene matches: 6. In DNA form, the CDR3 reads TGTGCCAGCAGAACCACGGGACAGGGCTACGAGCAGTACTTC. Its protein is CASRTTGQGYEQYF.

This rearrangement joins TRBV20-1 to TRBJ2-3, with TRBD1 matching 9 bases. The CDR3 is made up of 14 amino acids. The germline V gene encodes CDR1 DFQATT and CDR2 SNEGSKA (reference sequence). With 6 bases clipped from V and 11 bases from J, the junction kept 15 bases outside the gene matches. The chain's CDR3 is CSALDRGLFVVQYF. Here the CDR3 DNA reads TGCAGTGCCCTGGACAGGGGTTTGTTTGTTGTGCAGTATTTT.